The sequence of this TCR beta chain was determined in a study of naive and memory T cell subsets. Study-wide findings and caveats: Findings for naive and memory subsets could not be checked against ground truth.

CDR1 is DFQATT, CDR2 SNEGSKA, per germline (reference sequence). Trimming took off 6 bases at V and 1 base at J, with 7 bases between the two ends. The CDR3 extends over 11 amino acids. Both TRBC1 and TRBC2 were covered by a beta constant-region primer of two equimolar oligonucleotides. The ligated cDNA underwent four PCR rounds using SP2 and nested alpha and beta constant-region primers. Ligation attached a single-stranded oligonucleotide with a 12-nucleotide UMI and the SP2 primer to the cDNA 3' end. TCRdb itself ran the UMI-ligation and nested PCR reads through MiXCR, one entry per CDR3 protein. This sample has 20,000 to 25,000 distinct CDR3 sequences, with about 10% found just once. This clonotype showed up just a few times. What it binds is unknown. CMV status came from CD4+ T cell IFNgamma after overnight CMV lysate stimulation of fresh PBMCs. CD8 T cells were positively selected from what remained after CD4 positive selection.

The V gene is TRBV20-1, the J gene TRBJ2-7; D is unclear. The source is a human donor in good health. The specimen sequenced was central memory CD8+ T cells from blood. CDR3 protein: CSALLSYEQYF. The CDR3 region has the DNA TGCAGTGCGCTGCTGTCCTACGAGCAGTACTTC.